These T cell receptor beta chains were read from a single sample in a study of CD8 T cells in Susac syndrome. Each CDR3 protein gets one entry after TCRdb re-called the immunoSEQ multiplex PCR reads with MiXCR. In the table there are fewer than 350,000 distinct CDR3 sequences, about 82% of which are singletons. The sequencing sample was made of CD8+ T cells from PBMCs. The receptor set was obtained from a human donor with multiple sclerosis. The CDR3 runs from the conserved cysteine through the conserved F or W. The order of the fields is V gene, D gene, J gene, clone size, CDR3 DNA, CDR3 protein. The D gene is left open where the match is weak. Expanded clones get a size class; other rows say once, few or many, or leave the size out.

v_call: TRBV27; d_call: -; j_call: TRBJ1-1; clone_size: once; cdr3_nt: TGTGCCAGCAGTACAAATGGAGACACTGAAGCTTTCTTT; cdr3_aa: CASSTNGDTEAFF
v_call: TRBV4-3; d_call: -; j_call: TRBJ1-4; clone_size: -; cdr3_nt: TGCGCCAGCAGCCAAGGAACTAATGAAAAACTGTTTTTT; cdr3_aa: CASSQGTNEKLFF
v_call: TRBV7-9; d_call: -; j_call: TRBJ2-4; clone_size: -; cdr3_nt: TGTGCCAGCAGCCCGGGACCAGTCGACTGGGACATTCAGTACTTC; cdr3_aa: CASSPGPVDWDIQYF
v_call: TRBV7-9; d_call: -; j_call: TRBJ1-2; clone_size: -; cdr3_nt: TGTGCCAGCAGCTTAGCAGGGGACGGCTACACCTTC; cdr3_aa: CASSLAGDGYTF
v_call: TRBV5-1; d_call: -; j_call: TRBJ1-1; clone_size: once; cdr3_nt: TGCGCCAGCAGCTTGGAGGCGGTCCACACTGAAGCTTTCTTT; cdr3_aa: CASSLEAVHTEAFF
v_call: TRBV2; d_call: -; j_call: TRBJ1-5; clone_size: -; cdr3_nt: TGTGCCAGCAGTGAGGCGGTGACAGAGCTCTTTGGGCCCCAGCATTTT; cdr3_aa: CASSEAVTELFGPQHF
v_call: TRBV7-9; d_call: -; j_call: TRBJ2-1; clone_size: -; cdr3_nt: TGTGCCAGCAGCTTACCCGGGCTTAACTTTAGCAATGAGCAGTTCTTC; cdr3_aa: CASSLPGLNFSNEQFF
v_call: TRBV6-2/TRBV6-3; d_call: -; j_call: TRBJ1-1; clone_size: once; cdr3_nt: TGTGCCAGCCGAGGCCCTCCTTTTCGGCATCACGACGTGAGTTTTAACACTGAAGCTTTCTTT; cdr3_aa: CASRGPPFRHHDVSFNTEAFF
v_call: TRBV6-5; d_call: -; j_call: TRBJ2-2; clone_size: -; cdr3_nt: TGTGCCAGCAGTTACCGAGGGGGGGAGGGGTTTTTGCACGGGGAGCTGTTTTTT; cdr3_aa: CASSYRGGEGFLHGELFF
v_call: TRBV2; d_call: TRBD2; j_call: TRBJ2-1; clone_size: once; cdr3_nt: TGTGCCAGCATGGCGGGAGGTCACAATGAGCAGTTCTTC; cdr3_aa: CASMAGGHNEQFF
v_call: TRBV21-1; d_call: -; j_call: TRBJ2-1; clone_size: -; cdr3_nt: TGTGCCAGCAGCAAAGCAGACCGGATCGACAGGGGACTAAGCAATGAGCAGTTCTTC; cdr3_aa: CASSKADRIDRGLSNEQFF
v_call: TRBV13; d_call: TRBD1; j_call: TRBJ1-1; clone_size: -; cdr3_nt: TGTGCCAGCAGCTTAGGCCTGACAGGGAGGAACACTGAAGCTTTCTTT; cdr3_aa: CASSLGLTGRNTEAFF
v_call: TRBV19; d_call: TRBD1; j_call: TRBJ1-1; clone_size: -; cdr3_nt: TGTGCCAGTACTATCGGGACAGACTCGAACACTGAAGCTTTCTTT; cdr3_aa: CASTIGTDSNTEAFF
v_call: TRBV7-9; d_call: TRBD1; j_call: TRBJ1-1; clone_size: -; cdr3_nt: TGTGCCAGCAGCTTCGCAGGGGGGAGGACTGAAGCTTTCTTT; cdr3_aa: CASSFAGGRTEAFF
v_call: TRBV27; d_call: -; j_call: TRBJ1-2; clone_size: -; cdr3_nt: TGTGCCAGCAGTTTAGGAAGAAGGGGTATTTACAACTATGGCTACACCTTC; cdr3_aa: CASSLGRRGIYNYGYTF
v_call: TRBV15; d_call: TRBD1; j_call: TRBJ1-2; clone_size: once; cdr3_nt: TGTGCCACCGGGGACAGGGCTGATTGGGGCTACACCTTC; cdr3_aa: CATGDRADWGYTF
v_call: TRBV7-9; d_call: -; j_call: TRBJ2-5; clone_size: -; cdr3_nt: TGTGCCAGCAGGGTCCCGGAGGAGACCCAGTACTTC; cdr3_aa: CASRVPEETQYF
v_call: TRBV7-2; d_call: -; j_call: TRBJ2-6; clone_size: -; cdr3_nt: TGTGCCAGCAGCAAGGGACACCTAAGGGCGGGGGCCAACGTCCTGACTTTC; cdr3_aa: CASSKGHLRAGANVLTF
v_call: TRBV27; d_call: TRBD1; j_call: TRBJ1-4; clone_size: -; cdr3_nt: TGTGCCAGCAGTTTGAGGTCGAGAGAGGGGGCGCGAAGACAACTGTTTTTT; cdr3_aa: CASSLRSREGARRQLFF
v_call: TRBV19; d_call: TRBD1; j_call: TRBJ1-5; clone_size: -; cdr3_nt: TGTGCCAGTAGCCCTACAGGGGTAGGCAATCAGCCCCAGCATTTT; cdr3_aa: CASSPTGVGNQPQHF
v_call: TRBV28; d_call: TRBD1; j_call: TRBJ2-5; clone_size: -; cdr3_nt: TGTGCCAGCAGTTTCGGGACAGGGGGTCAAGAGACCCAGTACTTC; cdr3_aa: CASSFGTGGQETQYF
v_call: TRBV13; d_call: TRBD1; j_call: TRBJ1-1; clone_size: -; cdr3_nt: TGTGCCAGCACCTTGGACAGGAGAACTGAAGCTTTCTTT; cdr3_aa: CASTLDRRTEAFF
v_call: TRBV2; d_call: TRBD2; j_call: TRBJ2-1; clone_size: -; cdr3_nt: TGTGCCAGCAGTGAAGCTTTAGCGGGAACGGAATACAATGAGCAGTTCTTC; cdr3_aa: CASSEALAGTEYNEQFF
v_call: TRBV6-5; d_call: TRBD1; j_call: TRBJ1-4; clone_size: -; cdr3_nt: TGTGCCAGCAGTTTGGACAGGGGTGAAAAACTGTTTTTT; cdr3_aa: CASSLDRGEKLFF
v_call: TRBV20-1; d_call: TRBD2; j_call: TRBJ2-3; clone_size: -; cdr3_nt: TGCAGTGCTAATAGTCGGGAGGGATCAGATACGCAGTATTTT; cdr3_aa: CSANSREGSDTQYF
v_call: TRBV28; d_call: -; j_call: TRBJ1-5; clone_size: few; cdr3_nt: TGTGCCAGCAGTTTGTACCAGGGAGGTCAGCCCCAGCATTTT; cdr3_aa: CASSLYQGGQPQHF
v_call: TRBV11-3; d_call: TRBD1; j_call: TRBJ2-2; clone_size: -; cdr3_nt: TGTGCCAGCAGCTCGGGACAGGGGGGGTCGAACACCGGGGAGCTGTTTTTT; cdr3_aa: CASSSGQGGSNTGELFF
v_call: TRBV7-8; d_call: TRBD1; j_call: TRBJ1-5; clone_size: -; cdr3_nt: TGTGCCAGCAGCTTAGGAGGAGGACAGGGGGCCAATCAGCCCCAGCATTTT; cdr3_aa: CASSLGGGQGANQPQHF
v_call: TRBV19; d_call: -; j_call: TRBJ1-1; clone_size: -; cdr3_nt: TGTGCCAGTAGTATAGGCCCCAGGGTGCCCACTGAAGCTTTCTTT; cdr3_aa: CASSIGPRVPTEAFF
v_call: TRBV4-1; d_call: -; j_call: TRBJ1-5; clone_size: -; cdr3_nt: TGCGCCAGCAGCCAAGTATCCGGAGGGAATCAGCCCCAGCATTTT; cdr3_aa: CASSQVSGGNQPQHF
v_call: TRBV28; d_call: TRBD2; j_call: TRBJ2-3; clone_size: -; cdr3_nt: TGTGCCAGCAGCTGGGGGACTAGCGGGAGAGCAGATACGCAGTATTTT; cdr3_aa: CASSWGTSGRADTQYF
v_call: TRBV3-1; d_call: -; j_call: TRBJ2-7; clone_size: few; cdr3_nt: TGTGCCAGCAACACCGGGGTCTCCCACGAGCAGTACTTC; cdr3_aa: CASNTGVSHEQYF
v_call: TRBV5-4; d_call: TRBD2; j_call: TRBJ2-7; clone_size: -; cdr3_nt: TGTGCCAGCAGCCCTTCTACTAGCGGCAAGTACTACGAGCAGTACTTC; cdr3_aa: CASSPSTSGKYYEQYF
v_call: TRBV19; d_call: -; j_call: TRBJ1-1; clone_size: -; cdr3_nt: TGTGCCAGTAGACAGTACAACACTGAAGCTTTCTTT; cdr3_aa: CASRQYNTEAFF
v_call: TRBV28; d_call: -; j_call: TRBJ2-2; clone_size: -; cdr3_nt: TGTGCCAGCAGTTTCCACAGAAGACTCACCGGGGAGCTGTTTTTT; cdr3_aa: CASSFHRRLTGELFF
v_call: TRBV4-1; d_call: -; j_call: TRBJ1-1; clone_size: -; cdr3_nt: TGCGCCAGCAGCCAGGGCGGGGGTCCGAACACTGAAGCTTTCTTT; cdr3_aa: CASSQGGGPNTEAFF
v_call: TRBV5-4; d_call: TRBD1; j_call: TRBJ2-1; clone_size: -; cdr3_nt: TGTGCCAGCAGCTTGAGGGCAGGGGGCGATGAGCAGTTCTTC; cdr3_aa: CASSLRAGGDEQFF
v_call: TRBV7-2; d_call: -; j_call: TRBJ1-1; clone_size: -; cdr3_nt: TGTGCCAGCAGCATCGCGGGACCGCTGGGCACTGAAGCTTTCTTT; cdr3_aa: CASSIAGPLGTEAFF
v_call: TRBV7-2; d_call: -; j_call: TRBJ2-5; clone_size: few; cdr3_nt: TGTGCCAGCAGCTTAGGGGTAGTGACCCAAGAGACCCAGTACTTC; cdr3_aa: CASSLGVVTQETQYF
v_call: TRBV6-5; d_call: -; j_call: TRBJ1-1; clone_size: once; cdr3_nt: TGTGCCAGCAGTTACGACAGTGGACAGCCCGAGAACACTGAAGCTTTCTTT; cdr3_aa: CASSYDSGQPENTEAFF
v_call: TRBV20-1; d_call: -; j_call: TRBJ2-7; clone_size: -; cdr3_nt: TGCAGTGCTCGCCCCGACAGCTTCGAGCAGTACTTC; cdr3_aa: CSARPDSFEQYF
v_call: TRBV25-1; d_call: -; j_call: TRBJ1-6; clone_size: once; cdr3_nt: TGTGCCAGCGGAGGGGACGACGAACCACCCCTCCACTTT; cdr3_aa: CASGGDDEPPLHF
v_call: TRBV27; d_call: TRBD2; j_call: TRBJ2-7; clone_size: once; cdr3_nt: TGTGCCAGCAGTTTATGGGCTAGCGGGAGGAATGTCAAGGCCTACGAGCAGTACTTC; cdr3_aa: CASSLWASGRNVKAYEQYF
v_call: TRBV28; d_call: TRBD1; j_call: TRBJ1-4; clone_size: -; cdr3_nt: TGTGCCAGCAGTTTACGGGACAGGGACTCTAATGAAAAACTGTTTTTT; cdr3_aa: CASSLRDRDSNEKLFF
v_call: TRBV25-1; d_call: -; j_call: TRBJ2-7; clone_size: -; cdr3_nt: TGTGCCAGCAGTGACTCCAGGGGCGGCGAGCAGTACTTC; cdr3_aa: CASSDSRGGEQYF
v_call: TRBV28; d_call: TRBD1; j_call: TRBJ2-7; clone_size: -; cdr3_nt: TGTGCCAGCAGTTTCCCCCTGACTCCGGGACAGGGGTACGAGCAGTACTTC; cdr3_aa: CASSFPLTPGQGYEQYF
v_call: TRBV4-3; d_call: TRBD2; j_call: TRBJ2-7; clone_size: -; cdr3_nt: TGCGCCAGCAGCCAAGGGACTAGCGGGAGTTTAGGTCACGAGCAGTACTTC; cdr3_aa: CASSQGTSGSLGHEQYF
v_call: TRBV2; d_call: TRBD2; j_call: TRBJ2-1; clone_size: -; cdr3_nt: TGTGCCAGCAGTGGGAACCTAGCGGGCGTCGTTAATGAGCAGTTCTTC; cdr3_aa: CASSGNLAGVVNEQFF
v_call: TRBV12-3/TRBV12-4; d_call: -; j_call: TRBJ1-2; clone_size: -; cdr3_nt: TGTGCCAGCAGTTTCCAGGACAGCGGACCTTTTGGCTACACCTTC; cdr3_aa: CASSFQDSGPFGYTF
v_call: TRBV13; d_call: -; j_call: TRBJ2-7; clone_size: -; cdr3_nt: TGTGCCAGCAGCTTCCGTGACAGTCTATTCTACGAGCAGTACTTC; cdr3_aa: CASSFRDSLFYEQYF
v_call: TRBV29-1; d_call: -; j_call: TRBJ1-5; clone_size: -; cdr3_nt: TGCAGCGTTGTGTTAGAGGGCCCCCCGGGCCAGCCCCAGCATTTT; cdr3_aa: CSVVLEGPPGQPQHF
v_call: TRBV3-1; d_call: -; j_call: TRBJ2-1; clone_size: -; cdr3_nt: TGTGCCAGCAGCCAAGACTGGAGCGGGCCCGACAATGAGCAGTTCTTC; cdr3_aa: CASSQDWSGPDNEQFF